Listed below are T cell receptor beta chains from one sample, sequenced in a study of cytomegalovirus exposure and HLA in healthy donors. Here immunoSEQ multiplex PCR was the method, and the copy in TCRdb shows in-frame clones only, minus some. The table records about 240,000 clones, around 87% of them present only once. The specimen sequenced was PBMCs. These receptors originate from a man between 18 and 35 years old in good health and CMV-seronegative. Each CDR3 is given with its conserved first and last residue.

j_gene,v_gene,CDR3aa
TRBJ2-1,TRBV2,CASSALAYHKEQFF
TRBJ2-6,TRBV15,CATSRDSFSGANVLTF
TRBJ1-4,TRBV9,CASSAAGGLTNEKLFF
TRBJ2-5,TRBV6-5,CASRVSWVQETQYF
TRBJ2-7,TRBV14,CASSPAGGGYEQYF
TRBJ2-7,TRBV4-2,CASSQAHYEQYF
TRBJ2-7,TRBV18,CASSPPLLGASGEQYF
TRBJ2-1,TRBV4-3,CASSQALGGGSDEQFF
TRBJ2-1,TRBV7-6,CASSERRGGNNEQFF
TRBJ2-2,TRBV19,CASRGNRDNTGELFF
TRBJ1-6,TRBV7-2,CASSLESGAARNSPLHF
TRBJ1-1,TRBV6-1,CASSGPGHEAFF
TRBJ1-2,TRBV28,CASSLVASDYGYTF
TRBJ1-1,TRBV28,CASSSGTGLIAFF
TRBJ2-5,TRBV6-1,CASSEVTKQTQYF
TRBJ2-7,TRBV5-6,CASSHRGSYEQYF
TRBJ2-7,TRBV7-9,CASSYKDRISTYEQYF
TRBJ2-3,TRBV5-1,CASRLDHPVSDTQYF
TRBJ2-3,TRBV7-2,CASSPSGGPPDTQYF
TRBJ1-3,TRBV27,CASRKLGQVSSLSGNTIYF
TRBJ2-3,TRBV2,CASPLAGRTDTQYF
TRBJ1-1,TRBV7-9,CASSLRGRGLTEAFF
TRBJ2-2,TRBV29-1,CSVNQGPGELFF
TRBJ2-7,TRBV9,CASSEGGQGSYEQYF
TRBJ2-1,TRBV7-3,CASSSGLEGYEQFF
TRBJ2-1,TRBV4-1,CASSHKVAGGSYNEQFF
TRBJ2-5,TRBV5-1,CASSLGDSGALETQYF
TRBJ2-1,TRBV19,CASSITSDNEQFF
TRBJ1-1,TRBV4-3,CASSHGIGRALEAFF
TRBJ2-7,TRBV28,CASSRTGTGSHEQYF
TRBJ2-5,TRBV28,CASSFRLGLAVETQYF
TRBJ2-3,TRBV6-1,CASSPGVSTDTQYF
TRBJ2-1,TRBV7-8,CASRQTRAMGQFF
TRBJ2-1,TRBV7-9,CASSPGWEGRYNEQFF
TRBJ2-7,TRBV28,CASRQGREAEQYF
TRBJ2-5,TRBV29-1,CSARQAIETQYF
TRBJ2-7,TRBV6-1,CASSDSYEWQYF
TRBJ1-2,TRBV19,CASSMVSYGYTF
TRBJ2-4,TRBV7-2,CASSSGQGAKNIQYF
TRBJ1-2,TRBV7-2,CASRPSTQKSYTF
TRBJ2-7,TRBV7-9,CASSARTDYEQYF
TRBJ2-7,TRBV25-1,CASTPESSYEQYF
TRBJ1-2,TRBV7-2,CASSRRAGAYGYTF
TRBJ1-5,TRBV19,CASGDRGPSYSNQPQHF
TRBJ2-7,TRBV4-2,CASSQERQGQNEQYF